Listed below are T cell receptor beta chains from one sample, sequenced in a study of vaccination and CD4 T cells after COVID-19. Their specific antigens are unknown. TCRdb reprocessed the PCR reads via MiXCR and lists one record per CDR3 protein. The sample holds about 12,000 distinct CDR3 sequences, around 50% seen once. The sample comprised CD4+ T cells from blood, cultured in vitro. The receptors derive from a human donor who had recovered from COVID-19. The CDR3 runs from the conserved cysteine through the conserved F or W. Some rows have no size entry. The others give once, few or many, or a class for an expanded clone.

j_call,v_call,clone_size,cdr3_aa
TRBJ1-2,TRBV27,NA,CASSPWDRGRRGYTF
TRBJ2-7,TRBV4-1,NA,CASSQEFRGQGFYEQYF
TRBJ1-6,TRBV28,NA,CASRSGQGYSPLHF
TRBJ2-7,TRBV6-2/TRBV6-3,NA,CASRQGWFYEQYF
TRBJ1-6,TRBV28,few,CASSLVWGQVNSLRSSPLHF
TRBJ1-3,TRBV11-3,NA,CASSLDENTIYF
TRBJ1-1,TRBV20-1,NA,CSVQKNTEAFF
TRBJ2-5,TRBV7-9,few,CAITRLKERESTYQETQYF
TRBJ2-3,TRBV7-3,NA,CASSSPSGGDTQYF
TRBJ2-5,TRBV5-4,NA,CASSLDGALGETQYF
TRBJ2-2,TRBV20-1,NA,CSARDRGGWNTGELFF
TRBJ1-2,TRBV20-1,NA,CSAKVGQSRGYTF
TRBJ2-1,TRBV7-2,few,CASSLVTSGRLPNNEQFF
TRBJ2-1,TRBV19,NA,CASNGRRGDEQFF
TRBJ2-1,TRBV12-3/TRBV12-4,few,CASCGGANEQFF
TRBJ1-1,TRBV24-1,NA,CATSDPQGMNTEAFF
TRBJ2-3,TRBV6-4,few,CASSASGTDTQYF
TRBJ1-1,TRBV24-1,NA,CATSDHGSGNTEAFF
TRBJ2-2,TRBV10-3,NA,CAIRGTGNVGELFF
TRBJ2-7,TRBV4-1,NA,CASSQEKREGRIEQYF
TRBJ1-1,TRBV7-8,NA,CASSFQATEAFF
TRBJ1-4,TRBV7-2,NA,CASSRQATNEKLFF
TRBJ1-2,TRBV29-1,few,CSVGEGASNYGYTF
TRBJ2-3,TRBV7-2,few,CASSLGTPTDTQYF
TRBJ1-1,TRBV14,NA,CASSRIGQGRAFF
TRBJ1-1,TRBV6-2/TRBV6-3,few,CASRDPFYMNTEAFF
TRBJ2-7,TRBV10-3,few,CAISPTLLAGGHEQYF
TRBJ1-4,TRBV2,NA,CASRRDEAEEKLFF
TRBJ1-5,TRBV27,few,CASSRRDTNFNQPQHF
TRBJ2-1,TRBV20-1,NA,CSARKGSVFWEQFF
TRBJ2-7,TRBV7-6,NA,CASSLALSGSPPTYEQYF
TRBJ2-7,TRBV27,NA,CASSLSSQNSYEQYF
TRBJ2-5,TRBV2,NA,CASRDRVGETQYF
TRBJ2-7,TRBV6-5,NA,CASSYTTGGSYEQYF
TRBJ2-1,TRBV7-8,once,CASSTLAGINNEQFF